The 29 T cell receptor beta chains given below trace back to one sample, sequenced in a study of CD8 T cells in ankylosing spondylitis. TCRdb re-derived calls from the 5' RACE reads in MiXCR, one entry per CDR3 protein. The table includes roughly 250,000 distinct CDR3 sequences, over 8.5% detected once. Sequences were obtained from blood, either unsorted or a sorted T cell fraction (not recorded which). All receptors come from a male donor with ankylosing spondylitis or in good health (not recorded which).

CDR3 in amino acids: CASSFGAENTIYF. CDR3 sequence (DNA): TGTGCCAGCAGCTTCGGGGCCGAAAACACCATATATTTT. J is TRBJ1-3 and V is TRBV5-6; maybe TRBD1 (5 bases). Germline lookup yields CDR1 SGHDT and CDR2 YYEEEE. The CDR3 consists of 13 residues. V was shortened by 2 bases and J by 6 bases, with 9 bases between the two germline ends.

The V and J genes are TRBV9 and TRBJ1-2; no clear D gene. This CDR3 is 14 amino acids long. V lost 1 base, J lost 2 bases, and 9 bases lay in between. Germline assignment: CDR1 SGDLS and CDR2 YYNGEE. The CDR3 region has the DNA TGTGCCAGCAGCGTAAGAGAGCGAAACTATGGCTACACCTTC. It is translated as CASSVRERNYGYTF.

This clonotype was observed at least ten times. The V call is TRBV5-1, the J call TRBJ2-4; weak D call: TRBD1 (6 bases). Germline CDR1 and CDR2: SGHRS and YFSETQ. The CDR3 totals 15 residues. V was trimmed by 0 bases and J by 1 base, leaving 8 bases between them. CDR3 region: CASSLAGVAKNIQYF. CDR3 sequence (DNA): TGCGCCAGCAGCTTGGCAGGGGTCGCCAAAAACATTCAGTACTTC. The full variable domain, its missing parts supplied by reference TRBV5-1 and TRBJ2-4, is KAGVTQTPRYLIKTRGQQVTLSCSPISGHRSVSWYQQTPGQGLQFLFEYFSETQRNKGNFPGRFSGRQFSNSRSEMNVSTLELGDSALYLCASSLAGVAKNIQYFGAGTRLSVL.

This clonotype was detected only a few times. The chain is built from TRBV24-1 and TRBJ2-7; 7 nucleotides match TRBD2. Looked up from germline, CDR1 is KGHDR and CDR2 is SFDVKD. V dropped 6 bases and J dropped 5; count of bases not matched to a gene: 3. CDR3 length: 12 residues. For the CDR3, the DNA is TGTGCCACCAGTCCTCGGGGGGACGAGCAGTACTTC. Amino acids: CATSPRGDEQYF.

This clonotype was picked up many times. The gene calls are TRBV7-6 and TRBJ1-4, with D uncertain. Between the trimmed V and J ends, which lost 4 bases and 3 bases, there was a span of 6 bases. The germline CDR1 and CDR2 sequences are SGHVS and FNYEAQ. The length of the CDR3 is 13 residues. The CDR3 coding sequence is TGTGCCAGCAGCTCCCAGCCTAATGAAAAACTGTTTTTT. It encodes CASSSQPNEKLFF.

This clonotype was counted many times. The V and J genes are TRBV10-3 and TRBJ2-1; tentatively, D is TRBD1 or TRBD2 (5 bases each). V lost 0 bases to trimming and J lost 2 bases, with 8 bases between them. This CDR3 region has 15 residues. The germline CDR1 and CDR2 sequences are ENHRY and SYGVKD. CDR3 nucleotides: TGTGCCATCAGTGAGTCAGGGGAGACCTACAATGAGCAGTTCTTC. Encoded protein: CAISESGETYNEQFF.

This clonotype was recorded a few times. This chain connects TRBV12-3 or TRBV12-4 to TRBJ2-3, with TRBD1 identical over 10 bases. The J segment lost 4 bases and the V segment lost 2 bases, leaving 6 bases of the junction unmatched. This CDR3 spans 16 amino acids. The CDR3 spells CASSLQDRGFADTQYF. CDR3 bases: TGTGCCAGCAGTTTACAGGACAGGGGGTTCGCAGATACGCAGTATTTT.

The table lists this clonotype with many counts. This chain links TRBV7-9 with TRBJ1-1, with D hard to call. Trimming took off 4 bases at V and 9 bases at J, with 12 bases between the two ends. This CDR3 has 12 residues. In germline, CDR1 is SEHNR, CDR2 FQNEAQ (reference sequence). The CDR3 nucleotides read TGTGCCAGCAGCTCTATGATCCGTAAAGCTTTCTTT. It specifies CASSSMIRKAFF.

The rearrangement links TRBV5-6 to TRBJ2-3; 12 bases are shared with TRBD2. This CDR3 spans 15 amino acids. Germline V gives CDR1 SGHDT, CDR2 YYEEEE. V trimming: 3 bases; J trimming: 4 bases; junction bases outside the gene matches: 3. CDR3 residues: CASSSSGRAADTQYF. The CDR3 coding sequence is TGTGCCAGCAGCTCTAGCGGGAGGGCCGCAGATACGCAGTATTTT.

This clonotype has ten or more counts. V usage is TRBV7-2 and J usage is TRBJ2-3; a possible D gene is TRBD2 (5 bases). The CDR3 is 14 amino acids. V was pared by 4 bases and J by 4 bases, with 12 bases between. Germline-derived CDR1 and CDR2 are SGHTA and FQGNSA. The CDR3: CASSSPSKADTQYF. In DNA form, the CDR3 reads TGTGCCAGCAGCTCCCCTAGCAAAGCAGATACGCAGTATTTT.

In its sample, this clonotype was seen many times. The V and J genes are TRBV12-3 or TRBV12-4 and TRBJ1-1, with D uncertain. This CDR3 contains 15 residues. V was trimmed by 0 bases and J by 1 base, leaving 9 bases between them. The CDR3 sequence: CASSLAGSSNTEAFF. The DNA for the CDR3 is TGTGCCAGCAGTTTAGCGGGCAGTTCGAACACTGAAGCTTTCTTT.

The V gene is TRBV20-1, the J gene TRBJ2-5; 11 bases are shared with TRBD1. Per germline, CDR1 DFQATT and CDR2 SNEGSKA (reference sequence). The V gene end was trimmed by 4 bases and the J gene end by 7 bases; junction bases not matched to a gene: 11. The CDR3 sequence is 15 residues long. The CDR3 protein is CSATGQGAHDRTQYF. In DNA form, the CDR3 reads TGCAGTGCTACAGGACAGGGGGCGCATGACAGGACCCAGTACTTC.

This clonotype was picked up many times. V is TRBV6-5 and J is TRBJ1-5; 10 nucleotides agree with TRBD1. This CDR3 contains 17 residues. The V segment lost 4 bases and the J segment 1 base; nucleotides outside the gene matches: 7. The germline V gene encodes CDR1 MNHEY and CDR2 SVGAGI. For the CDR3, the DNA is TGTGCCAGCAGTTCGCCGCCGGGACAGGGGAGCAATCAGCCCCAGCATTTT. The encoded protein is CASSSPPGQGSNQPQHF.

At least ten counts were recorded for this clonotype. The V and J genes are TRBV10-3 and TRBJ1-1, with D hard to call. CDR1 ENHRY and CDR2 SYGVKD come from the germline V gene. This CDR3 spans 15 amino acids. V shed 2 bases and J shed 2 bases, with 12 bases lying between them. The CDR3 is CAISEPQGPNTEAFF. CDR3 DNA sequence: TGTGCCATCAGTGAGCCCCAAGGGCCCAACACTGAAGCTTTCTTT.

This clonotype was observed many times. The chain combines TRBV4-1 with TRBJ2-1, with D tentatively TRBD2 (6 bases). CDR3 length equals 13 residues. Germline V gene data show CDR1 as MGHRA and CDR2 as YSYEKL. Trimming shortened V by 5 bases and J by 8 bases, and 13 bases separated the two germline ends. The CDR3: CASSGDSPHEQFF. The CDR3 coding sequence is TGCGCCAGCAGCGGGGACTCGCCCCATGAGCAGTTCTTC.

Ten or more counts support this clonotype. CDR3 residues: CASNTGGSSYNEQFF. In DNA, the CDR3 is TGCGCCAGCAATACAGGCGGGAGCTCCTACAATGAGCAGTTCTTC. The chain recombines TRBV5-1 with TRBJ2-1; 7 bases agree with TRBD2. The V gene end was trimmed by 6 bases and the J gene end by 0 bases; junction bases not matched to a gene: 6. Per the germline V gene, CDR1 is SGHRS and CDR2 is YFSETQ. CDR3 length: 15 residues.

This clonotype showed up just a few times. V gene TRBV4-2 combines with J gene TRBJ1-4; D perhaps matches TRBD1 (6 bases). Trimming took off 2 bases at V and 9 bases at J, with 10 bases between the two ends. Looked up from germline, CDR1 is LGHNA and CDR2 is YNFKEQ. The CDR3 totals 13 residues. The CDR3 DNA sequence: TGTGCCAGCAGCCAATCTACAGGGAAAAAACTGTTTTTT. Protein product: CASSQSTGKKLFF.

This clonotype has a count of ten or more. The rearrangement joins TRBV29-1 to TRBJ2-7, with D tentatively TRBD2 (6 bases). CDR1 and CDR2 from the germline V gene are SQVTM and ANQGSEA. The CDR3 runs to 13 residues. Trimming cost V 3 bases and J 3 bases, with 12 bases left between them. Here the CDR3 DNA reads TGCAGCGTTGAGGTCGGGAGTGGCTACGAGCAGTACTTC. Its protein product is CSVEVGSGYEQYF.

The sample holds many counts of this clonotype. J is TRBJ1-4 and V is TRBV20-1; weak D call: TRBD1 (5 bases). The V and J ends lost 1 base and 17 bases respectively, with 20 bases between them. The CDR3 is 13 residues long. Germline-derived CDR1 and CDR2 are DFQATT and SNEGSKA (reference sequence). For the CDR3, the DNA is TGCAGTGCTAGAGGAGAGAGGACACCTGCGGGTTTTTTT. Amino acids: CSARGERTPAGFF.

This clonotype showed up many times. The rearrangement joins TRBV7-2 to TRBJ1-4; D is unresolved. The CDR3 runs 12 residues. Germline-derived CDR1 and CDR2 are SGHTA and FQGNSA. Trimming pared 5 bases from V and 8 bases from J, leaving 9 bases between. CDR3 protein: CASSQQEEKLFF. In DNA, the CDR3 is TGTGCCAGCAGCCAACAAGAAGAAAAACTGTTTTTT. The variable domain in full, completed from reference TRBV7-2 and TRBJ1-4, reads GAGVSQSPSNKVTEKGKDVELRCDPISGHTALYWYRQSLGQGLEFLIYFQGNSAPDKSGLPSDRFSAERTGGSVSTLTIQRTQQEDSAVYLCASSQQEEKLFFGSGTQLSVL.

This clonotype was observed many times. The V and J genes are TRBV7-2 and TRBJ2-7; D possibly corresponds to TRBD1 (5 bases). In germline, CDR1 is SGHTA, CDR2 FQGNSA. This CDR3 comprises 13 residues. Trimming left V 2 bases short and J 3 bases short, with 8 bases between. DNA for the CDR3: TGTGCCAGCAGCTTACTAGGGGACTACGAGCAGTACTTC. Translating it yields CASSLLGDYEQYF.

This clonotype appeared many times. The V call is TRBV6-5, the J call TRBJ2-1; 13 bases are a match to TRBD2. With 5 bases clipped from V and 7 bases from J, the junction kept 5 bases outside the gene matches. From germline, CDR1 is MNHEY and CDR2 SVGAGI. This CDR3 is built from 15 residues. The CDR3 nucleotides are TGTGCCAGCAGTACTAGCGGGGGGGCGGGGAATGAGCAGTTCTTC. It encodes CASSTSGGAGNEQFF.

This clonotype was recorded many times. CDR3 sequence: CASSTDGSNQPQHF. The CDR3, as DNA: TGTGCCAGCAGTACGGACGGGAGCAATCAGCCCCAGCATTTT. The V and J genes are TRBV12-3 or TRBV12-4 and TRBJ1-5, with no clear D. Trimming cost V 5 bases and J 1 base, with 9 bases left between them. The length of the CDR3 is 14 residues.

This clonotype was found many times. The rearrangement uses TRBV7-6 and TRBJ2-3, with D perhaps matching TRBD1 (6 bases). Germline CDR1 reads SGHVS; CDR2 reads FNYEAQ. The CDR3 has 16 amino acids. The V end lost 5 bases, the J end lost 6 bases, and 21 bases lay between the germline ends. This CDR3 reads CASSRSLTGQGDTQYF. The CDR3 DNA reads as TGTGCCAGCAGCCGAAGCCTCACCGGGCAGGGGGATACGCAGTATTTT.

This clonotype was recorded at least ten times. CDR3 region: CAISDLNTGELFF. As DNA, the CDR3 is TGTGCCATCAGTGATCTTAACACCGGGGAGCTGTTTTTT. The chain employs TRBV10-3 and TRBJ2-2; D uncertain. V dropped 3 bases and J dropped 2 bases, with 4 bases sitting between them. Germline CDR1 is ENHRY and CDR2 is SYGVKD. This CDR3 has 13 amino acids.

This clonotype has ten or more counts. This chain links TRBV7-2 with TRBJ2-4, with 10 bases identical to TRBD1. The CDR3 is 16 amino acids. V was clipped by 0 bases and J by 6 bases; unmatched bases: 5. Germline assignment: CDR1 SGHTA and CDR2 FQGNSA. The CDR3 nucleotides read TGTGCCAGCAGCTTAGCCGGACAGGGGGTCTTAAACATTCAGTACTTC. Protein sequence: CASSLAGQGVLNIQYF.

This clonotype was counted at least ten times. This rearrangement joins TRBV4-3 to TRBJ1-4; possibly TRBD1 for D (5 bases). Germline V gene lookup returns CDR1 LGHNA and CDR2 YSLEER. Trimming took off 1 base at V and 0 bases at J, with 27 bases between the two ends. The CDR3 has 22 amino acids. The CDR3 sequence: CASSQVSPRGRGRGATNEKLFF. The CDR3 nucleotides read TGCGCCAGCAGCCAAGTCTCCCCCCGTGGCAGAGGCCGGGGCGCAACTAATGAAAAACTGTTTTTT.

This clonotype was found many times. This rearrangement joins TRBV5-1 to TRBJ2-1; perhaps TRBD1 as D (5 bases). In germline, CDR1 is SGHRS, CDR2 YFSETQ. The CDR3 sequence is 13 residues long. Trimming left V 3 bases short and J 8 bases short, with 12 bases between. CDR3 DNA: TGCGCCAGCAGCTCCCTAGGGGCTCATGAGCAGTTCTTC. It is translated as CASSSLGAHEQFF.

A word on this clonotype: The junction departs from the called germline gene at one end, perhaps through a read error. V gene TRBV20-1 combines with J gene TRBJ2-7; TRBD2 agrees at 8 bases. Germline V gene lookup returns CDR1 DFQATT and CDR2 SNEGSKA (reference sequence). The CDR3 totals 13 residues. The CDR3 DNA reads TGCAGTGCTTACTTCGGACTAGCCCACGATCAGTACTTC. Its translation is CSAYFGLAHDQYF.